A selection of T cell receptor beta chains follows, all from one sample in a study of blood T cell repertoires in COVID-19. Sequencing was performed with immunoSEQ multiplex PCR; in TCRdb, only in-frame clones are kept and a portion is missing. The repertoire holds some 250,000 clones, with roughly 80% as singletons. The sequencing sample was made of peripheral blood. These receptors originate from an elderly woman with acute or convalescent COVID-19. The CDR3 runs from the conserved cysteine through the conserved F or W. The D gene is left open where the match is weak. Clone size is not always given. Where it is, it says once, few, many or a class for expanded clones.

J gene | clone size | D gene | V gene | CDR3 DNA | CDR3 protein
TRBJ1-5 | . | TRBD1 | TRBV3-1/TRBV3-2 | TGTGCCAGCAGCCACCTCACAGGGGGCGGCAATCAGCCCCAGCATTTT | CASSHLTGGGNQPQHF
TRBJ1-5 | once | . | TRBV15 | TGTGCCACCAGCAGAGATCTTCAGCCCCAGCATTTT | CATSRDLQPQHF
TRBJ1-2 | . | TRBD1 | TRBV10-3 | TGTGCCATGTCCGGGACAGGGAGCTATGGCTACACCTTC | CAMSGTGSYGYTF
TRBJ1-2 | . | TRBD1 | TRBV19 | TGTGCCAGTGGAGGACAGGTCATTGGCTACACCTTC | CASGGQVIGYTF
TRBJ2-3 | . | . | TRBV5-1 | TGCGCCAGCAGCTTGGCCAACAGGGAAGATACGCAGTATTTT | CASSLANREDTQYF
TRBJ2-5 | . | TRBD2 | TRBV7-9 | TGTGCCAGCCAACTAGCGGGAGTTGGGGAGACCCAGTACTTC | CASQLAGVGETQYF
TRBJ1-5 | . | . | TRBV27 | TGTGCCAGCAGTCCTAGACAGGCTCCCAATCAGCCCCAGCATTTT | CASSPRQAPNQPQHF
TRBJ1-5 | . | . | TRBV7-2 | TGTGCCAGCAGCTTAGGAGGCAGGGTAAGGCAGCCCCAGCATTTT | CASSLGGRVRQPQHF
TRBJ2-5 | . | . | TRBV28 | TGTGCCAGCAGTTACGGGAATCCGGAGACCCAGTACTTC | CASSYGNPETQYF
TRBJ2-1 | . | TRBD2 | TRBV11-1 | TGTGCCAGCACGCGGGGGGTAGACTACAATGAGCAGTTCTTC | CASTRGVDYNEQFF
TRBJ1-3 | . | . | TRBV5-1 | TGCGCCAGCAGCTTGGGAGGGGGAGATTCTGGAAACACCATATATTTT | CASSLGGGDSGNTIYF
TRBJ2-7 | . | . | TRBV6-5 | TGTGCCAGCAGTTACAGCTCGTCCCGTACCTACGAGCAGTACTTC | CASSYSSSRTYEQYF
TRBJ2-1 | . | . | TRBV15 | TGTGCCACCAGCAGAGATAGTGTAGACAATGAGCAGTTCTTC | CATSRDSVDNEQFF
TRBJ2-7 | once | . | TRBV6-5 | TGTGCCAGCCGGGATCACTACTACGAGCAGTACTTC | CASRDHYYEQYF
TRBJ1-2 | many | TRBD1 | TRBV7-9 | TGTGCCAGCAGCGTCTCAGGGACAGGGAGAAGCGGCTACACCTTC | CASSVSGTGRSGYTF
TRBJ2-7 | . | TRBD1 | TRBV12-5 | TGTGCTAGTGGCCCCCAGACAGGGCAACACGAGCAGTACTTC | CASGPQTGQHEQYF
TRBJ1-1 | . | TRBD1 | TRBV5-1 | TGCGCCAGCAGCGTGGACAGGGAGAACACTGAAGCTTTCTTT | CASSVDRENTEAFF
TRBJ2-1 | . | TRBD2 | TRBV25-1 | TGTGCCAGCAGTTTACTAGCGGGAGGGTCCTCCTACAATGAGCAGTTCTTC | CASSLLAGGSSYNEQFF
TRBJ1-4 | . | TRBD1 | TRBV5-6 | TGTGCCAGCAGCCTCGGGACAGCCTTTGGGTTTACTAATGAAAAACTGTTTTTT | CASSLGTAFGFTNEKLFF